This T cell receptor (beta chain) is drawn from a study of CD8 T cells in Susac syndrome. Findings and limits, study-wide: That the number of individuals in its TCR sequencing and HLA analysis was relatively small was acknowledged by the study.

Germline CDR1 ENHRY, CDR2 SYGVKD. V gave up 4 bases and J gave up 2 bases, with 8 bases separating them. The CDR3 is 13 residues long. Concerning this clonotype: Antigen: not known.

TCR beta sequencing was performed on blood CD8+ and CD4+ T cells. Roughly 0.45 to 1 ug RNA was reverse transcribed with random hexamers. Multiplex PCR with immunoSEQ amplified the TCR beta CDR3 across 54 Vbeta and 13 Jbeta. TCRdb re-derived calls from the immunoSEQ multiplex PCR reads in MiXCR, one entry per CDR3 protein. The sample lists about 200,000 distinct CDR3 sequences; 90% to 95% were seen once. Sequencing input: CD4+ T cells from PBMCs. The source of this sequence is a human donor in good health. The gene calls are TRBV10-3 and TRBJ2-5; D is unresolved. The CDR3 bases are TGTGCCATCAGTGCAAATGCTCAAGAGACCCAGTACTTC. It codes for CAISANAQETQYF.